This T cell receptor beta chain is from a study of beta chain features in type 1 diabetes. All of the isolated RNA was reverse transcribed, so expressed TCRB transcripts were sequenced. Assay: immunoSEQ multiplex PCR; the TCRdb copy retains only in-frame clones and omits some. The profile covers about 650,000 clones, with over 10% appearing a single time and about 0.11% taken by the ten largest. Overall study results and limits: There was a possibility that cDNA sequencing over-represented cells with high TCR expression. Shorter TCRB CDR3s, moderately but significantly so, were found in Type 1 diabetes patients in all four CD4+ subsets.

V was shortened by 10 bases and J by 7 bases, with 22 bases between the two germline ends. The CDR3 runs to 14 residues. Per the germline V gene, CDR1 is ENHRY and CDR2 is SYGVKD. Notes on this clone: Its specificity is unknown.

The sequencing input was naive CD4+ T cells from blood. The TCR originated in a young man with type 1 diabetes. This chain uses TRBV10-3 with TRBJ1-1; tentatively, D is TRBD1 (6 bases). CDR3 residues: CATKSVDSNIEAFF. The DNA for the CDR3 is TGTGCCACCAAGTCCGTGGACAGTAATATTGAAGCTTTCTTT.